This section outlines one T cell receptor beta chain sequence together with its context. Its antigen is currently unknown. These data come from a study of T-cell reconstitution after alpha-beta-depleted transplantation in children. The CDR3 totals 14 residues. V was shortened by 2 bases and J by 7 bases, with 12 bases between the two germline ends. As it was prepared, the TCRbeta library received unique molecular identifiers. A single record per CDR3 protein comes from TCRdb applying MiXCR to the PCR reads. This table has 200,000 to 250,000 distinct CDR3 sequences, roughly 25% appearing once. Findings and limits, study-wide: Surviving recipient T cells and thymic progenitors accounted for the high day-60 TCRbeta diversity observed in some patients. From newly produced T cells came most of the T-cell counts and diversity one year after transplant. In patients about two months after transplant, alpha-beta T cells reportedly arose from several hundred expanded graft clones.

Sample: PBMCs, mostly from graft donor cells, taken 360 days after TCRalphabeta/CD19-depleted stem cell transplant. This clonotype was obtained from a female patient aged 2-15 years who had a stem cell transplant for congenital amegakaryocytic thrombocytopenia, so the T cells may come from the graft donor. The genes are TRBV5-7 and TRBJ1-4; unclear D gene. TRBV5-7 is annotated as an ORF whose role is uncertain. The CDR3 sequence is CASSFCHKREKLFF. The CDR3 bases are TGTGCCAGCAGCTTCTGTCATAAACGTGAAAAACTGTTTTTT.